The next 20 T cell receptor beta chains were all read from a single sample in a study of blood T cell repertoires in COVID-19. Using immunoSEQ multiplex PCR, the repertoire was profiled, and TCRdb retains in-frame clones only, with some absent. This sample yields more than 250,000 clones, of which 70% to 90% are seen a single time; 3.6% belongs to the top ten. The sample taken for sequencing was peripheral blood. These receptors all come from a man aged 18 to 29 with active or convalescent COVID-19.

DNA of the CDR3: TGTGCCAGTAGTATAGGAGGAGCCAATGAGCAGTTCTTC. This gives the protein CASSIGGANEQFF. This sequence joins TRBV19 and TRBJ2-1; D is undetermined. Germline V gene data show CDR1 as LNHDA and CDR2 as SQIVND (reference sequence). V lost 1 base and J lost 6, with 7 bases in between. The CDR3 has 13 residues.

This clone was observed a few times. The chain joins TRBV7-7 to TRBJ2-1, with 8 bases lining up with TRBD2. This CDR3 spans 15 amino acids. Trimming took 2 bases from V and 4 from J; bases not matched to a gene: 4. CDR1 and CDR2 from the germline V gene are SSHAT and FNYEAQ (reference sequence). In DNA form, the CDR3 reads TGTGCCAGCAGCTTAAACGGGGGGGTTTACAATGAGCAGTTCTTC. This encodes CASSLNGGVYNEQFF.

The CDR3 nucleotides are TGTGCCAGCGGAAGGGACTTGCCCTACAATGAGCAGTTCTTC. Translating it yields CASGRDLPYNEQFF. The V gene is TRBV6-5, the J gene TRBJ2-1; D might be TRBD2 (6 bases). The V gene's germline CDR1 is MNHEY and CDR2 SVGAGI. V gave up 8 bases and J gave up 2 bases, with 13 bases separating them. This CDR3 spans 14 amino acids.

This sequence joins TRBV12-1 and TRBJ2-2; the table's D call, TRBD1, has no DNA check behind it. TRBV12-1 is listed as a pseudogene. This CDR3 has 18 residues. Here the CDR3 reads CASSLLARDIANTGELFF. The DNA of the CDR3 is TGTGCCAGCAGCCTTCTTGCCCGGGACATAGCGAACACCGGGGAGCTGTTTTTT.

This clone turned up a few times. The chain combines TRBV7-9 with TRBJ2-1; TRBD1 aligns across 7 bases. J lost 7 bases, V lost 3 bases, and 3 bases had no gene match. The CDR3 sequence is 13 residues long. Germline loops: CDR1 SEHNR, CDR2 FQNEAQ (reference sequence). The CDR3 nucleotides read TGTGCCAGCAGCTTCGGGACAGCTAATGAGCAGTTCTTC. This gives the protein CASSFGTANEQFF. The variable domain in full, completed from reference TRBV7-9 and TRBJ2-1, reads DTGVSQNPRHKITKRGQNVTFRCDPISEHNRLYWYRQTLGQGPEFLTYFQNEAQLEKSRLLSDRFSAERPKGSFSTLEIQRTEQGDSAMYLCASSFGTANEQFFGPGTRLTVL.

The CDR3 spells CASVDSLQETQYF. The CDR3 region has the DNA TGTGCCAGCGTGGACAGCCTCCAAGAGACCCAGTACTTC. The V and J genes are TRBV28 and TRBJ2-5; tentatively, D is TRBD1 (6 bases). The germline V gene has CDR1 MDHEN and CDR2 SYDVKM. Trimming cost V 8 bases and J 1 base, with 11 bases left between them. The length of the CDR3 is 13 residues.

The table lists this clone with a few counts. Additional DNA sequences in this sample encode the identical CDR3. The CDR3 sequence is CAWKEQVNTEAFF. The CDR3, as DNA: TGTGCCTGGAAGGAACAGGTTAACACTGAAGCTTTCTTT. The chain couples TRBV30 to TRBJ1-1; TRBD1 might be the D (5 bases). Germline lookup yields CDR1 GTSNPN and CDR2 SVGIG (reference sequence). With 4 bases removed from V and 2 bases from J, the gap between germline ends came to 11 bases. The CDR3 has 13 amino acids.

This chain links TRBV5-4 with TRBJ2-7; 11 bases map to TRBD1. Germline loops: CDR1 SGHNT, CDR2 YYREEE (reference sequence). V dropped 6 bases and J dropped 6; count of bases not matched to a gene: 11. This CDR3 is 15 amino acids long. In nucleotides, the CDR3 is TGTGCCAGCACCAATTCACCGGGACAGGGGGTCGAGCAGTACTTC. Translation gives CASTNSPGQGVEQYF.

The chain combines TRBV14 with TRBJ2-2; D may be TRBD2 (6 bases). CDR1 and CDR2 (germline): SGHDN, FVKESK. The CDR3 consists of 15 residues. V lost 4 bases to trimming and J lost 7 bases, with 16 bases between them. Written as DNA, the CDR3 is TGTGCCAGCAGCCCCGGGAGTTTTCTGAGCGGGGAGCTGTTTTTT. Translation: CASSPGSFLSGELFF.

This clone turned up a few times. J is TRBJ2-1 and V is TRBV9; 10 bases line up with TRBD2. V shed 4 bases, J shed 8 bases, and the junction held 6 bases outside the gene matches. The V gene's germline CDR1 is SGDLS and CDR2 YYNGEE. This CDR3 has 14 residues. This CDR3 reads CASSLSGGVHEQFF. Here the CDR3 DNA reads TGTGCCAGCAGCCTCAGCGGGGGGGTCCATGAGCAGTTCTTC.

CDR3 coding DNA: TGCGCCAGCAGCTCCGCGGGGGGGTTAGAGACCCAGTACTTC. It is translated as CASSSAGGLETQYF. This sequence joins TRBV5-1 and TRBJ2-5, with 9 bases aligning to TRBD2. CDR3 size: 14 residues. CDR1 is SGHRS, CDR2 YFSETQ, per germline. The ends lost 3 bases at V and 4 bases at J; junction bases unmatched: 4.

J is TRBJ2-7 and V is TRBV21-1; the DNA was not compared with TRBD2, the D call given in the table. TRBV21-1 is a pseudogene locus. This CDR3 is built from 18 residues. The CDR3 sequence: CASTHGCLLAAAKYEQYF. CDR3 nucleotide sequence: TGTGCCAGCACCCATGGATGCCTGCTAGCGGCGGCCAAATACGAGCAGTACTTC.

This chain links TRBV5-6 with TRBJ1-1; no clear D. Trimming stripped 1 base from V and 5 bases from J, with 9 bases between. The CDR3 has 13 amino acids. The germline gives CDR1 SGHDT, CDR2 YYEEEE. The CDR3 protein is CASSLRDSTEAFF. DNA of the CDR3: TGTGCCAGCAGCTTGCGGGATTCAACTGAAGCTTTCTTT. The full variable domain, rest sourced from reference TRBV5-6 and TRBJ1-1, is DAGVTQSPTHLIKTRGQQVTLRCSPKSGHDTVSWYQQALGQGPQFIFQYYEEEERQRGNFPDRFSGHQFPNYSSELNVNALLLGDSALYLCASSLRDSTEAFFGQGTRLTVV.

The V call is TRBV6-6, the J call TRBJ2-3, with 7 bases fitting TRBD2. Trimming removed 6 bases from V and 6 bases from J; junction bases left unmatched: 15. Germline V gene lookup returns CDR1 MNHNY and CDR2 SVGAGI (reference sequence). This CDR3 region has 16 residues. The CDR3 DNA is TGTGCCAGCAGACCGGTAGCGGGTCAACGGGGGGATACGCAGTATTTT. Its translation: CASRPVAGQRGDTQYF.

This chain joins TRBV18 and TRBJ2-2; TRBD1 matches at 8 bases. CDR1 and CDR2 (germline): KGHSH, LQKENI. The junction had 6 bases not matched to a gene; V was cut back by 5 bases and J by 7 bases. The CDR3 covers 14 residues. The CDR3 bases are TGTGCCAGCTCAACGACAGGGGCAGGCGGGGAGCTGTTTTTT. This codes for CASSTTGAGGELFF.

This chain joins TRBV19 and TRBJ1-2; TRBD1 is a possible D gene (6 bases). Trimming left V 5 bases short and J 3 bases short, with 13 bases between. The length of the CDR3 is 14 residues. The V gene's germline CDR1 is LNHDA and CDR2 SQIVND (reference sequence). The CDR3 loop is CASSYKGVDYGYTF. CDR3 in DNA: TGTGCCAGTAGTTATAAGGGGGTCGACTATGGCTACACCTTC.

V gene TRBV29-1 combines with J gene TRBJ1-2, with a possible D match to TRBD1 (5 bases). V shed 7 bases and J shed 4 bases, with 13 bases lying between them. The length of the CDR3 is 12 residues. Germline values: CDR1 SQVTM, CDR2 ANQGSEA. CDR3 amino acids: CSAGWGGYGYTF. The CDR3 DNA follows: TGCAGCGCCGGGTGGGGGGGCTATGGCTACACCTTC.

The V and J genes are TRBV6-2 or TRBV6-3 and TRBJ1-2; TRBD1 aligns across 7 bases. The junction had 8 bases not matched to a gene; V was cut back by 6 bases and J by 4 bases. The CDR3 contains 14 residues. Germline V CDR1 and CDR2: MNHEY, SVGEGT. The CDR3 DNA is TGTGCCAGCAGCCCAGTGGGACAGCCCTATGGCTACACCTTC. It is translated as CASSPVGQPYGYTF.

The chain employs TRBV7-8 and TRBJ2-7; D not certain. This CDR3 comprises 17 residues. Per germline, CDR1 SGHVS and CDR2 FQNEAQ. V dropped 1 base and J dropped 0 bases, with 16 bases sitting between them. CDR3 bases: TGTGCCAGCAGCTTAGGATTTGTTTCTGACAACTCCTACGAGCAGTACTTC. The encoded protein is CASSLGFVSDNSYEQYF.

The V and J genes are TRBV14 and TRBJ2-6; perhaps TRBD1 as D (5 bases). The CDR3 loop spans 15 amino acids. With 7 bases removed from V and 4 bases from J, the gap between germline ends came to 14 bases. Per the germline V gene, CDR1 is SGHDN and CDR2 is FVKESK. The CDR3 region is CASMERSGGANVLTF. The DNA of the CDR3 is TGTGCCAGCATGGAGCGTTCAGGGGGGGCCAACGTCCTGACTTTC. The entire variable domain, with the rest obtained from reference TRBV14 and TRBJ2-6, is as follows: EAGVTQFPSHSVIEKGQTVTLRCDPISGHDNLYWYRRVMGKEIKFLLHFVKESKQDESGMPNNRFLAERTGGTYSTLKVQPAELEDSGVYFCASMERSGGANVLTFGAGSRLTVL.